This is a list of T cell receptor beta chains from one sample in a study of blood T cells in healthy people across ages. Each CDR3 protein gets one entry after TCRdb re-called the 5' RACE reads with MiXCR. This table has about 770,000 distinct CDR3 sequences, under 45% appearing once. Sequencing was done on a sample of blood. These receptors all come from a man aged 55 to 70 in good health. Each CDR3 is given with its conserved first and last residue. Fields, in order: clone size, CDR3 length, D gene, V gene, J gene, CDR3 DNA, CDR3 protein. A D gene is named only where the DNA matches it firmly. Part of the rows lack a size; the others show once, few, many or a class for expanded clones.

size: -; length: 15; D: TRBD1; V: TRBV5-1; J: TRBJ2-7; DNA: TGCGCCAGCAGTTTCACCTCAGGGGGCGGTTACGAGCAGTACTTC; CDR3: CASSFTSGGGYEQYF
size: few; length: 16; D: -; V: TRBV7-2; J: TRBJ2-1; DNA: TGTGCCAGCAGTCCCCGGAGGGGGACACACTACAATGAGCAGTTCTTC; CDR3: CASSPRRGTHYNEQFF
size: -; length: 15; D: TRBD2; V: TRBV20-1; J: TRBJ2-5; DNA: TGCAGTGCTAAAAGTAGCGGGGGGGTTCAAGAGACCCAGTACTTC; CDR3: CSAKSSGGVQETQYF
size: few; length: 14; D: TRBD1; V: TRBV29-1; J: TRBJ2-4; DNA: TGCAGCGTTGCTCCGACAGGGCCGAAAAACATTCAGTACTTC; CDR3: CSVAPTGPKNIQYF
size: many; length: 14; D: TRBD1; V: TRBV7-2; J: TRBJ1-5; DNA: TGTGCCAGCAGCAGGGACAGTAGCAATCAGCCCCAGCATTTT; CDR3: CASSRDSSNQPQHF
size: -; length: 16; D: -; V: TRBV7-2; J: TRBJ2-5; DNA: TGTGCCAGCAGCCCTAAACTGGGTCAAGTCCAAGAGACCCAGTACTTC; CDR3: CASSPKLGQVQETQYF
size: -; length: 12; D: -; V: TRBV6-2/TRBV6-3; J: TRBJ2-7; DNA: TGTGCCAGCGCGTTACGAGCCTACGAGCAGTACTTC; CDR3: CASALRAYEQYF
size: -; length: 13; D: -; V: TRBV6-6; J: TRBJ1-4; DNA: TGTGCCAGCAGTTACTCGACTGAGGAAAAACTGTTTTTT; CDR3: CASSYSTEEKLFF
size: -; length: 18; D: TRBD2; V: TRBV7-2; J: TRBJ2-5; DNA: TGTGCCAGCAGCTTAAACCTCCGACTAGCGGGGGGGATACAGACCCAGTACTTC; CDR3: CASSLNLRLAGGIQTQYF
size: -; length: 15; D: -; V: TRBV20-1; J: TRBJ2-5; DNA: TGCAGTGCTAGAGATTCAGGGGAACGTGAAGAGACCCAGTACTTC; CDR3: CSARDSGEREETQYF
size: few; length: 12; D: -; V: TRBV20-1; J: TRBJ2-5; DNA: TGCAGTGCTATTGCACACCAAGAGACCCAGTACTTC; CDR3: CSAIAHQETQYF
size: few; length: 15; D: TRBD2; V: TRBV12-3/TRBV12-4; J: TRBJ2-5; DNA: TGTGCCAGCAGCTCCGGACTAGCGGGGGTGGAGACCCAGTACTTC; CDR3: CASSSGLAGVETQYF
size: -; length: 15; D: -; V: TRBV5-6; J: TRBJ1-6; DNA: TGTGCCAGCAGGGCGTGGGGCGCCGGATATTCACCCCTCCACTTT; CDR3: CASRAWGAGYSPLHF
size: few; length: 14; D: TRBD2; V: TRBV20-1; J: TRBJ2-3; DNA: TGCAGTGCCATACTAGCGGGGTGGGCAGATACGCAGTATTTT; CDR3: CSAILAGWADTQYF
size: -; length: 13; D: -; V: TRBV7-2; J: TRBJ2-5; DNA: TGTGCCAGCAGCTCGTTCCGCGGAGAGACCCAGTACTTC; CDR3: CASSSFRGETQYF
size: few; length: 16; D: -; V: TRBV7-4; J: TRBJ2-7; DNA: TGTGCCAGCAGCTTAGGTTCAGGCAGAGATTCCTACGAGCAGTACTTC; CDR3: CASSLGSGRDSYEQYF
size: -; length: 18; D: -; V: TRBV20-1; J: TRBJ2-3; DNA: TGCAGTGCTAGTATAAGGGAGGTCAGGGGGAGATACACAGATACGCAGTATTTT; CDR3: CSASIREVRGRYTDTQYF
size: many; length: 14; D: -; V: TRBV27; J: TRBJ2-7; DNA: TGTGCCAGCAGTTTAGGGGACCGCGACTACGAGCAGTACTTC; CDR3: CASSLGDRDYEQYF
size: -; length: 17; D: TRBD1; V: TRBV6-2/TRBV6-3; J: TRBJ2-3; DNA: TGTGCCAGCATCGATCGGGACAGGGGGACTTACACAGATACGCAGTATTTT; CDR3: CASIDRDRGTYTDTQYF
size: -; length: 14; D: -; V: TRBV15; J: TRBJ2-7; DNA: TGTGCCACCAGCAGAGATAAAGGGGGGATCGAGCAGTACTTC; CDR3: CATSRDKGGIEQYF
size: -; length: 15; D: -; V: TRBV9; J: TRBJ2-4; DNA: TGTGCCAGCAGCGTACGAGCGGAGTATGGGAACATTCAGTACTTC; CDR3: CASSVRAEYGNIQYF
size: -; length: 13; D: -; V: TRBV6-6; J: TRBJ2-4; DNA: TGTGCCAGCAGTTACCCCGACCGAAACATTCAGTACTTC; CDR3: CASSYPDRNIQYF
size: many; length: 16; D: TRBD2; V: TRBV7-2; J: TRBJ2-3; DNA: TGTGCCAGCAGCTCTGACCCGGGACTAGCTGCAGATACGCAGTATTTT; CDR3: CASSSDPGLAADTQYF
size: -; length: 17; D: -; V: TRBV24-1; J: TRBJ2-1; DNA: TGTGCCACCAGTGAGGCCGGGCACCCCGCCCTTTACAATGAGCAGTTCTTC; CDR3: CATSEAGHPALYNEQFF
size: -; length: 16; D: -; V: TRBV7-3; J: TRBJ2-1; DNA: TGTGCCAGCAGCTTAATCGCGGGGAAGTCCTACAATGAGCAGTTCTTC; CDR3: CASSLIAGKSYNEQFF
size: -; length: 13; D: TRBD1; V: TRBV12-3/TRBV12-4; J: TRBJ1-2; DNA: TGTGCCAGCAGTCGCCGGGACAGTAGGGGCTACACCTTC; CDR3: CASSRRDSRGYTF
size: -; length: 16; D: TRBD2; V: TRBV11-3; J: TRBJ2-1; DNA: TGTGCCAGCAGCCCACTTGGCGGGGGGGCCTACAATGAGCAGTTCTTC; CDR3: CASSPLGGGAYNEQFF
size: -; length: 14; D: -; V: TRBV7-2; J: TRBJ1-5; DNA: TGTGCCAGCAGCCCCGCTGGGGGGGTTCAGCCCCAGCATTTT; CDR3: CASSPAGGVQPQHF
size: many; length: 15; D: TRBD1; V: TRBV20-1; J: TRBJ2-7; DNA: TGCAGTGCTCACCCACCGGGACAGGGGTACGACGAGCAGTACTTC; CDR3: CSAHPPGQGYDEQYF
size: -; length: 13; D: -; V: TRBV12-3/TRBV12-4; J: TRBJ2-5; DNA: TGTGCCAGCAGTTTTAGGGACCAAGAGACCCAGTACTTC; CDR3: CASSFRDQETQYF
size: -; length: 19; D: -; V: TRBV5-1; J: TRBJ2-7; DNA: TGCGCCAGCAGCTTGACCGGGGCCAGGATAGTTAGCACCAACTACGAGCAGTACTTC; CDR3: CASSLTGARIVSTNYEQYF
size: few; length: 14; D: TRBD1; V: TRBV6-5; J: TRBJ1-6; DNA: TGTGCCAGCACTTGGACAGGGGATAATTCACCCCTCCACTTT; CDR3: CASTWTGDNSPLHF
size: many; length: 15; D: TRBD2; V: TRBV10-2; J: TRBJ2-3; DNA: TGCGCCAGCAGTGACAAGCGGGGAAGCACAGATACGCAGTATTTT; CDR3: CASSDKRGSTDTQYF
size: -; length: 13; D: -; V: TRBV20-1; J: TRBJ2-7; DNA: TGCAGTGCTTCCAATCCAGGGCTCTACGAGCAGTACTTC; CDR3: CSASNPGLYEQYF
size: -; length: 16; D: TRBD2; V: TRBV6-6; J: TRBJ2-1; DNA: TGTGCCAGCAGTCCCGCCTCTACTAGCGCCTACAATGAGCAGTTCTTC; CDR3: CASSPASTSAYNEQFF
size: few; length: 13; D: -; V: TRBV4-1; J: TRBJ2-7; DNA: TGCGCCAGCAGCCAGGGCCAGGACGGCGAGCAGTACTTC; CDR3: CASSQGQDGEQYF
size: -; length: 15; D: TRBD1; V: TRBV9; J: TRBJ2-1; DNA: TGTGCCGGCAGCCTTCGACAGGGGGCCTACTATGAGCAGTTCTTC; CDR3: CAGSLRQGAYYEQFF
size: -; length: 15; D: -; V: TRBV7-2; J: TRBJ1-5; DNA: TGTGCCAGCAGCTCCGGGGGGGCCTACAATCAGCCCCAGCATTTT; CDR3: CASSSGGAYNQPQHF
size: -; length: 14; D: -; V: TRBV12-3/TRBV12-4; J: TRBJ1-6; DNA: TGTGCCAGCAGTCCCACAGGGCTAAACTCACCCCTCCACTTT; CDR3: CASSPTGLNSPLHF
size: -; length: 15; D: -; V: TRBV12-3/TRBV12-4; J: TRBJ1-4; DNA: TGTGCCAGCAGTTTCGGGGGTTTGGGACGGGAAAAACTGTTTTTT; CDR3: CASSFGGLGREKLFF
size: -; length: 14; D: -; V: TRBV5-1; J: TRBJ2-3; DNA: TGCGCCAGCAGCTTGGACGGGGTAGAAGATACGCAGTATTTT; CDR3: CASSLDGVEDTQYF
size: few; length: 16; D: -; V: TRBV27; J: TRBJ2-7; DNA: TGTGCCAGCAGCCCGGGCAGGGCGGAGTTCAACCACGAGCAGTACTTC; CDR3: CASSPGRAEFNHEQYF
size: few; length: 14; D: -; V: TRBV20-1; J: TRBJ2-1; DNA: TGCAGTGCTCGGGCGGGGCCGTCCTACAATGAGCAGTTCTTC; CDR3: CSARAGPSYNEQFF
size: few; length: 13; D: -; V: TRBV5-1; J: TRBJ1-2; DNA: TGCGCCAGCAGCAGAGACGTTAACTATGGCTACACCTTC; CDR3: CASSRDVNYGYTF
size: -; length: 15; D: TRBD1; V: TRBV10-3; J: TRBJ2-3; DNA: TGTGCCATCAGGTCAGGACAGGGGGACACAGATACGCAGTATTTT; CDR3: CAIRSGQGDTDTQYF
size: -; length: 17; D: TRBD1; V: TRBV7-8; J: TRBJ2-7; DNA: TGTGCCAGCAGCTTGACGGACACCGGGACAGGGACCTACGAGCAGTACTTC; CDR3: CASSLTDTGTGTYEQYF
size: -; length: 15; D: TRBD1; V: TRBV5-6; J: TRBJ2-5; DNA: TGTGCCAGCAGCCGCAGGACAGGGAGCCATGAGACCCAGTACTTC; CDR3: CASSRRTGSHETQYF
size: -; length: 13; D: -; V: TRBV27; J: TRBJ2-6; DNA: TGTGCCAGCAGTTTATTTGGGGCCAACGTCCTGACTTTC; CDR3: CASSLFGANVLTF
size: -; length: 13; D: -; V: TRBV4-3; J: TRBJ2-4; DNA: TGCGCCAGCAGCCAAGAGAGGGGCACGGAGCAGTACTTC; CDR3: CASSQERGTEQYF
size: -; length: 18; D: TRBD1; V: TRBV10-3; J: TRBJ2-2; DNA: TGTGCCATCAGCCAAGCCGACATCGGGGACAGCCTCACCGGGGAGCTGTTTTTT; CDR3: CAISQADIGDSLTGELFF
size: -; length: 12; D: TRBD2; V: TRBV7-2; J: TRBJ2-1; DNA: TGTGCCTCCCGGGAGGGCCTTAATGAGCAGTTCTTC; CDR3: CASREGLNEQFF
size: few; length: 11; D: -; V: TRBV6-2/TRBV6-3; J: TRBJ2-3; DNA: TGTGCCAGCAGTTCCCCAGGGGCGCAGTATTTT; CDR3: CASSSPGAQYF
size: -; length: 15; D: -; V: TRBV20-1; J: TRBJ2-3; DNA: TGCAGTGCCAGCAGCGGGCAGGGTAACACAGATACGCAGTATTTT; CDR3: CSASSGQGNTDTQYF
size: -; length: 15; D: -; V: TRBV7-2; J: TRBJ1-1; DNA: TGTGCCAGCAGCTTAGTAGGGGCGCGGAACACTGAAGCTTTCTTT; CDR3: CASSLVGARNTEAFF
size: -; length: 16; D: TRBD1; V: TRBV27; J: TRBJ1-2; DNA: TGTGCCAGCAGTTTACGGGCAGGGGGCACGGACTATGGCTACACCTTC; CDR3: CASSLRAGGTDYGYTF